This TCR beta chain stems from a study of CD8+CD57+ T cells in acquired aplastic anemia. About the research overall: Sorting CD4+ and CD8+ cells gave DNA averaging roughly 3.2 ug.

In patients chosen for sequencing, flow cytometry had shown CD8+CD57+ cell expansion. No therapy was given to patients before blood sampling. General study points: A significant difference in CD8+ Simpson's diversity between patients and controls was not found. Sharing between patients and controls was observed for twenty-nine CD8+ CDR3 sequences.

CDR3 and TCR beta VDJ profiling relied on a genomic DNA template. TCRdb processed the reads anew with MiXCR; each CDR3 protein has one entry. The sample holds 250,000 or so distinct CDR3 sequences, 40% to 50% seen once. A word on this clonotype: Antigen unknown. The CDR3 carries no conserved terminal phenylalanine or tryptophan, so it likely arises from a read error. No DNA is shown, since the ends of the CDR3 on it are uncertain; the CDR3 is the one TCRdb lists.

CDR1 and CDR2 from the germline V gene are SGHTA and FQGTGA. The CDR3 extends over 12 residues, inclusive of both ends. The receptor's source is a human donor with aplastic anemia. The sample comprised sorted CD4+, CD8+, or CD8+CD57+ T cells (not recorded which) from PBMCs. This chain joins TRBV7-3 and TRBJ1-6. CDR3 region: CASSCKGSEHPS.